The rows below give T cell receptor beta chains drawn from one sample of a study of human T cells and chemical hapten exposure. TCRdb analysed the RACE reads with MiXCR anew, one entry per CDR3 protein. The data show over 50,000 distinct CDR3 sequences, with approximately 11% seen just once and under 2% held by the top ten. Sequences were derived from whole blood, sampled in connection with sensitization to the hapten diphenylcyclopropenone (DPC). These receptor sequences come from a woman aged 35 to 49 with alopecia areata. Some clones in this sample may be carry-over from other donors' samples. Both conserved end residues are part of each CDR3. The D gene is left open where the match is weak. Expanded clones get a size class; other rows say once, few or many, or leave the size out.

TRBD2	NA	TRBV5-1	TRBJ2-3	TGCGCCAGCAGCTCGGGACTAGCGGGTTGGAGGGAGACAGATACGCAGTATTTT	CASSSGLAGWRETDTQYF
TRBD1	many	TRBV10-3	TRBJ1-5	TGTGCCATCAGCGACAGGGGCGGCAATCAGCCCCAGCATTTT	CAISDRGGNQPQHF
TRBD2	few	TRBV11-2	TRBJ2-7	TGTGCCAGCAGCTTAGACTTGACTAGCGGTTACGAGCAGTACTTC	CASSLDLTSGYEQYF
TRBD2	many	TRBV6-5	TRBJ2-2	TGTGCCAGCAGAAGGACTAGCGGAAACACCGGGGAGCTGTTTTTT	CASRRTSGNTGELFF
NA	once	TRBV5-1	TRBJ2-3	TGCGCCAGCAGCTTAGAGGGGGGCACAGATACGCAGTATTTT	CASSLEGGTDTQYF
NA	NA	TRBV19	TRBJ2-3	TGTGCCAGTAGTAGACGCGGTCAAGGAGGCGATACGCAGTATTTT	CASSRRGQGGDTQYF
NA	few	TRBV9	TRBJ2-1	TGTGCCAGCAGCGCCGGAGATATTCTCTACAATGAGCAGTTCTTC	CASSAGDILYNEQFF
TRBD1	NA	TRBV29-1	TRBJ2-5	TGCAGCGTTGAACAAGGGACAGGGAAGGAGACCCAGTACTTC	CSVEQGTGKETQYF
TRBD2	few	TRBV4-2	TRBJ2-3	TGTGCCAGCAGTCGTAGCGGGAGAGATGGGACAGATACGCAGTATTTT	CASSRSGRDGTDTQYF
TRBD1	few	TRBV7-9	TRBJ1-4	TGTGCCAGCAGCTTGGACAGGGGAACTAATGAAAAACTGTTTTTT	CASSLDRGTNEKLFF
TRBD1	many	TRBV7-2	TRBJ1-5	TGTGCCAGCAGCTTAGGGGACAGAGGCAAGCCCCAGCATTTT	CASSLGDRGKPQHF
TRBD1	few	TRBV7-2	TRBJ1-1	TGTGCCAGCAGCCCGGGACAGGGGAGGGAAGCTTTCTTT	CASSPGQGREAFF
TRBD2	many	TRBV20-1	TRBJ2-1	TGCAGTGCTAGCGGTAGCTCTAGCGGGAGGCATTACAATGAGCAGTTCTTC	CSASGSSSGRHYNEQFF
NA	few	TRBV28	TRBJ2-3	TGTGCCAGCAGTTTATTGATGGATACGCAGTATTTT	CASSLLMDTQYF
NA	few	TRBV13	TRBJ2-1	TGTGCCAGCAGCTTCTACTCGGAGCAGTTCTTC	CASSFYSEQFF
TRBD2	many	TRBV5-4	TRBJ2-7	TGTGCCAGCAGCCTAGCGGGAGTCTACGAGCAGTACTTC	CASSLAGVYEQYF
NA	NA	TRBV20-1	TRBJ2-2	TGCAGTGCTAGAGAAACCTCGAACACCGGGGAGCTGTTTTTT	CSARETSNTGELFF
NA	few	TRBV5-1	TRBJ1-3	TGCGCCAGCAGCCTTAGGGACTGGAGCTCTGGAAACACCATATATTTT	CASSLRDWSSGNTIYF
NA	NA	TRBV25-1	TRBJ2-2	TGTGCCAGCAGTCGTAGCGGCGGAGCGAACACCGGGGAGCTGTTTTTT	CASSRSGGANTGELFF
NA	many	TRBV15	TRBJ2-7	TGTGCCACCAGCAGAGGCCCCGGTTACTCCTACGAGCAGTACTTC	CATSRGPGYSYEQYF
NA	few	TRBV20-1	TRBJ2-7	TGCAGTGCTAGAGGGAGAATCGACGAGCAGTACTTC	CSARGRIDEQYF
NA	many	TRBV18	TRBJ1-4	TGTGCCAGCTCAACCCAGGGACTCCGTGGAGAAAAACTGTTTTTT	CASSTQGLRGEKLFF
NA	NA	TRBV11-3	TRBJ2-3	TGTGCCAGCAGCCCCGGACTATCCGACACAGATACGCAGTATTTT	CASSPGLSDTDTQYF
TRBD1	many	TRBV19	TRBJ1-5	TGTGCCAGTAGTAAGGGACAGGGGGCTATAGGCAATCAGCCCCAGCATTTT	CASSKGQGAIGNQPQHF
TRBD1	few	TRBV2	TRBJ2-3	TGTGCCAGCAGTTTCGACAGGGTGGATACGCAGTATTTT	CASSFDRVDTQYF
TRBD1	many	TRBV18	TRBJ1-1	TGTGCCAGCTCACCCGGGACAGGGGTTGGTTTCCCTGAAGCTTTCTTT	CASSPGTGVGFPEAFF
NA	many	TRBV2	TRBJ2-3	TGTGCCAGCAAGACAGACTTCACAGATACGCAGTATTTT	CASKTDFTDTQYF
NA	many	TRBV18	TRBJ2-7	TGTGCCAGCTCACCTCCGGGGTCTCCCTACGAGCAGTACTTC	CASSPPGSPYEQYF
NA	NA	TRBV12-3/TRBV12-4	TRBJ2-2	TGTGCCAGCAGTTTAGACTCGAACACCGGGGAGCTGTTTTTT	CASSLDSNTGELFF
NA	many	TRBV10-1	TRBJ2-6	TGCGCCAGCAGTGATCGTAGTAGGGGTTCTGGGGCCAACGTCCTGACTTTC	CASSDRSRGSGANVLTF
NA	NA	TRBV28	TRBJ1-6	TGTGCCAGCAGTTTGGGGGGGAGATATTCACCCCTCCACTTT	CASSLGGRYSPLHF
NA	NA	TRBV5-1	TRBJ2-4	TGCGCCAGCAGCTTAGATGGGGTGGCAAACATTCAGTACTTC	CASSLDGVANIQYF
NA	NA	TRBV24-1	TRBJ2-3	TGTGCCACCAGTGATGCCCCTCCATCAGATACGCAGTATTTT	CATSDAPPSDTQYF
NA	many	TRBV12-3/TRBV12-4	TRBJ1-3	TGTGCCAGCACCCTAATTCAAGCTGGAAACACCATATATTTT	CASTLIQAGNTIYF
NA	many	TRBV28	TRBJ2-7	TGTGCCAGCAGTTTAGGGACCTACGAGCAGTACTTC	CASSLGTYEQYF
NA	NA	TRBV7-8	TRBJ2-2	TGTGCCAGCAGCTTAAATAGTGTTGGGGGATTGAGCACCGGGGAGCTGTTTTTT	CASSLNSVGGLSTGELFF
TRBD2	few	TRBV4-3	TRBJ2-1	TGCGCCAGCAGTCAGTCCCTTAGCGGGGGTCTCGGGAATGAGCAGTTCTTC	CASSQSLSGGLGNEQFF
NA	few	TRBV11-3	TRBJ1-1	TGTGCCAGCAGCTTTGGGGACTCCACAATAGCTTTCTTT	CASSFGDSTIAFF
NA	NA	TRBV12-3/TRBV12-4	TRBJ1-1	TGTGCCAGCAGCCCCATTGGGAACACTGAAGCTTTCTTT	CASSPIGNTEAFF
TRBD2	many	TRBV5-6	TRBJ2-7	TGTGCCAGCAGCTTTGCCGGGACTAGCTACGAGCAGTACTTC	CASSFAGTSYEQYF
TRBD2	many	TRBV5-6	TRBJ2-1	TGTGCCAGCAGTGATAGCGGGCACTACAATGAGCAGTTCTTC	CASSDSGHYNEQFF
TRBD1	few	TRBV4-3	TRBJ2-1	TGCGCCAGCAGCCAAGTCGACGCAGGGGGCAGCCAGTTCTTC	CASSQVDAGGSQFF
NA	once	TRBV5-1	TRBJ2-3	TGCGCCAGCAGCCCCGCGAGGGGTACAGATACGCAGTATTTT	CASSPARGTDTQYF
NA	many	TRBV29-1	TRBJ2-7	TGCAGCGTTGGTAGAGGGGTTGAGGAGCAGTACTTC	CSVGRGVEEQYF
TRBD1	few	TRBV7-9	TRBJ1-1	TGTGCCAGCAGCTTGACCGGGACAGGAGCTTTCTTT	CASSLTGTGAFF
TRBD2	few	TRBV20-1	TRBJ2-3	TGCAGTGCGCCCCGGACTAGCGGGGGGGATACGCAGTATTTT	CSAPRTSGGDTQYF
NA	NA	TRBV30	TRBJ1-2	TGTGCCTGGAGTGTAGGAGGGAGGAACTATGGCTACACCTTC	CAWSVGGRNYGYTF
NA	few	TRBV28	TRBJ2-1	TGTGCCAGCACATCCGCGGGACAAAAAAGCTCCTACAATGAGCAGTTCTTC	CASTSAGQKSSYNEQFF
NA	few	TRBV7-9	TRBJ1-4	TGTGCCAGCAGCCCCCCCGGACAGCCTAATGAAAAACTGTTTTTT	CASSPPGQPNEKLFF
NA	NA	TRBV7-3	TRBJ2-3	TGTGCCAGCAGCCAGGTCGGGGGCGCAGATACGCAGTATTTT	CASSQVGGADTQYF
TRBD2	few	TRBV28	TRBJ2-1	TGTGCCAGCAGTTCACTAGCGGGAGTGTTGAATGAGCAGTTCTTC	CASSSLAGVLNEQFF
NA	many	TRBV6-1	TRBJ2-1	TGTGCCAGCAAAACCCTCGGGGGATACAATGAGCAGTTCTTC	CASKTLGGYNEQFF
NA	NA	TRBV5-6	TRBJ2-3	TGTGCCAGCAGCCCCCGCGGGGGCAAGTCTAGCACAGATACGCAGTATTTT	CASSPRGGKSSTDTQYF
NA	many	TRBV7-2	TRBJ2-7	TGTGCCAGCAGCCTAATGGGGGGACAAGCCTACGAGCAGTACTTC	CASSLMGGQAYEQYF
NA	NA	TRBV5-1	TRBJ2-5	TGCGCCAGCAGCTTGACTACCCCCGGTGAGACCCAGTACTTC	CASSLTTPGETQYF